The rows below give T cell receptor beta chains drawn from one sample of a study of blood T cell repertoires in COVID-19. Only in-frame clones appear in the TCRdb table, and some are missing; sequencing was by immunoSEQ multiplex PCR. Of some 130,000 clones in the sample, less than 90% were seen once. Sequenced: peripheral blood. The source of these receptors is a man aged 55 to 70 with acute or convalescent COVID-19. CDR3s include the opening cysteine and the closing phenylalanine or tryptophan. A D gene is named only where the DNA matches it firmly. For some rows the clone size is stated as once, few or many, or as a class when expanded; others skip it.

TRBD1 TRBJ2-5 TRBV5-1 . TGCGCCAGCAGCGGGACAGGGCGGGTGGAGACCCAGTACTTC CASSGTGRVETQYF
TRBD2 TRBJ2-7 TRBV9 . TGTGCCAGCAGCGCCGCACTAGCGGGAGGACCCTACGAGCAGTACTTC CASSAALAGGPYEQYF
TRBD1 TRBJ2-2 TRBV5-6 . TGTGCCAGCAGCTGGACTCCAGGGGGCGTCGGCACCGGGGAGCTGTTTTTT CASSWTPGGVGTGELFF
TRBD1 TRBJ1-1 TRBV5-1 . TGCGCCAGCAGCCCTGGGACAGGGACGACTGAAGCTTTCTTT CASSPGTGTTEAFF
TRBD1 TRBJ1-2 TRBV5-8 . TGTGCCAGCAGCTTATACCGGGACAGGGTCTATGGCTACACCTTC CASSLYRDRVYGYTF
. TRBJ2-2 TRBV5-1 . TGCGCCAGCAGCTTGACAGGGAGCACCGGGGAGCTGTTTTTT CASSLTGSTGELFF
. TRBJ2-1 TRBV7-6 . TGTGCCAGCACTCTAAATCCGGGGTTCACGGTCTACAATGAGCAGTTCTTC CASTLNPGFTVYNEQFF
. TRBJ2-2 TRBV7-9 . TGTGCCAGCAGTACCAACAGCTTCGCGAACACCGGGGAGCTGTTTTTT CASSTNSFANTGELFF
TRBD1 TRBJ2-3 TRBV5-1 . TGCGCCAGCAGCATACAGGGGTTTCAGGATACGCAGTATTTT CASSIQGFQDTQYF
. TRBJ1-5 TRBV12-5 . TGTGCTAGTGAAGGCCAGGGTCGGGATCAGCCCCAGCATTTT CASEGQGRDQPQHF
TRBD2 TRBJ2-7 TRBV3-1/TRBV3-2 . TGTGCCAGCAGCCGGGGGAGGGGACCTTACGAGCAGTACTTC CASSRGRGPYEQYF
. TRBJ2-7 TRBV29-1 . TGCAGCGTCCTCGCCGGCGGGGAGAGTCTTCCCTACGAGCAGTACTTC CSVLAGGESLPYEQYF
. TRBJ1-1 TRBV6-1 . TGTGCCAGCAGTGATTCCGGGGTTACTGAAGCTTTCTTT CASSDSGVTEAFF
. TRBJ1-4 TRBV25-1 . TGTGCCAGCAGTGGGAGGACAGCAGAAAAACTGTTTTTT CASSGRTAEKLFF
TRBD2 TRBJ2-1 TRBV28 few TGTGCCAGCAGTTCGGGACTAGCGGACTACAATGAGCAGTTCTTC CASSSGLADYNEQFF
TRBD1 TRBJ1-2 TRBV9 . TGTGCCAGCAGCGTCGAGGGACAGGGGGCTAGCTACACCTTC CASSVEGQGASYTF
TRBD1 TRBJ1-2 TRBV3-1/TRBV3-2 . TGTGCCAGCAGCCAGGACGGACAGGGGGCGATTGGCTACACCTTC CASSQDGQGAIGYTF
. TRBJ2-7 TRBV12-3/TRBV12-4 . TGTGCCAGCAGTTTCACAGGGACCTACGAGCAGTACTTC CASSFTGTYEQYF
TRBD2 TRBJ2-3 TRBV19 few TGTGCCAGTAGACCGGCGGGAGGGACAGATACGCAGTATTTT CASRPAGGTDTQYF
. TRBJ1-4 TRBV28 once TGTGCCAGCAGTTTTTCAGGGGATAATGAAAAACTGTTTTTT CASSFSGDNEKLFF
TRBD1 TRBJ1-2 TRBV6-1 . TGTGCCAGCAGTGAAAGGACAGGTGGTGGCTACACCTTC CASSERTGGGYTF
TRBD1 TRBJ1-1 TRBV5-4 . TGTGCCAGCAGCAGGTCCAGGGGGAGCACTGAAGCTTTCTTT CASSRSRGSTEAFF
TRBD2 TRBJ2-1 TRBV7-6 . TGTGCCAGCAGCTCTAGCGGGAGGAATGATGAGCAGTTCTTC CASSSSGRNDEQFF
. TRBJ1-6 TRBV6-5 . TGTGCCAGCCGTCGGGACACCTCACCCCTCCACTTT CASRRDTSPLHF
TRBD1 TRBJ2-5 TRBV11-2 . TGTGCCAGCAGCCGGAACAGGGGCGGTCAAGAGACCCAGTACTTC CASSRNRGGQETQYF
. TRBJ1-1 TRBV19 few TGTGCCAGTAGTACACTGGGTGCAGGGGAATCTGAAGCTTTCTTT CASSTLGAGESEAFF
TRBD1 TRBJ1-5 TRBV6-1 . TGTGCCAGCAGTGACCGACAGGGCCGACAGCCCCAGCATTTT CASSDRQGRQPQHF
TRBD1 TRBJ1-1 TRBV19 . TGTGCCAGTAGTACAACAGGGGTTCGGACTGAAGCTTTCTTT CASSTTGVRTEAFF
. TRBJ2-1 TRBV7-3 . TGTGCCAGCAGCTCACCTGGTACAGGTAACAATGAGCAGTTCTTC CASSSPGTGNNEQFF
TRBD1 TRBJ2-1 TRBV7-2 . TGTGCCAGCAGCTGGGCGGGACAGGGGGCCTACAATGAGCAGTTCTTC CASSWAGQGAYNEQFF
TRBD2 TRBJ2-7 TRBV6-5 . TGTGCCAGCAGTTACTGGCGGCGGGAGGGCGAGCAGTACTTC CASSYWRREGEQYF
TRBD1 TRBJ1-2 TRBV2 . TGTGCCAGCAGGACCGGGACAGGCGCCTATGGCTACACCTTC CASRTGTGAYGYTF
. TRBJ1-2 TRBV6-5 . TGTGCCAGCAGTTACTCGTTCAGGGATAGTGGCTACACCTTC CASSYSFRDSGYTF
. TRBJ2-7 TRBV21-1 . TGTGCCACTCCGGGACTAGCGGACACCTACGAGCAGTACTTC CATPGLADTYEQYF
. TRBJ2-7 TRBV4-1 . TGCGCCAGCAGCCAAGGACTTGAGTATCCCTACGAGCAGTACTTC CASSQGLEYPYEQYF
. TRBJ1-2 TRBV4-2 few TGTGCCAGCAGCCAAGAGGTTCGCGGGGAGTATGGCTACACCTTC CASSQEVRGEYGYTF
. TRBJ1-2 TRBV6-5 few TGTGCCAGCAGTTACTCGGCAGATCCTAACTATGGCTACACCTTC CASSYSADPNYGYTF
. TRBJ2-2 TRBV11-3 many TGTGCCAGCAGCTTAGGAGGAGGGACAGCTTACACCGGGGAGCTGTTTTTT CASSLGGGTAYTGELFF
TRBD1 TRBJ1-1 TRBV5-1 . TGCGCCAGCAGCTTGACAGGGGGTTACACTGAAGCTTTCTTT CASSLTGGYTEAFF
. TRBJ2-7 TRBV6-6 . TGTGCCAGTGGTCCAGGTGGCGAGCAGTACTTC CASGPGGEQYF
TRBD1 TRBJ1-6 TRBV5-6 . TGTGCCAGCAGCTTAGGACAGGGCTATAATTCACCCCTCCACTTT CASSLGQGYNSPLHF
TRBD2 TRBJ2-3 TRBV5-1 once TGCGCCAGCAGCTTTTCGGGGACTAGCGGGAGGACCCCTAGCACAGATACGCAGTATTTT CASSFSGTSGRTPSTDTQYF
TRBD1 TRBJ1-2 TRBV14 once TGTGCCAGCAGCCGGGACAGGGGGCTAGGCTACACCTTC CASSRDRGLGYTF
TRBD1 TRBJ2-4 TRBV24-1 . TGTGCCACCAGTGATTTGCAGAGAGGGGGACAGGGTCAGAATGTGGGGGCCAAAAACATTCAGTACTTC CATSDLQRGGQGQNVGAKNIQYF
. TRBJ1-6 TRBV9 . TGTGCCAGCAGTGCCCGGGAAGGTAATTCACCCCTCCACTTT CASSAREGNSPLHF
TRBD2 TRBJ2-3 TRBV18 . TGTGCCAGCACGACTAGCGGGAGAGTAGATACGCAGTATTTT CASTTSGRVDTQYF
TRBD2 TRBJ2-3 TRBV11-1 . TGTGCCAGCAGCTTAGCGGGGCCGGGGGGAGATACGCAGTATTTT CASSLAGPGGDTQYF
. TRBJ1-2 TRBV24-1 few TGTGCCACCAGTGACACCGACAGACTCTATGGCTACACCTTC CATSDTDRLYGYTF
TRBD1 TRBJ1-2 TRBV5-1 . TGCGCCAGCAGCCCCACCGGGACAGGGGTGAGTGGCTACACCTTC CASSPTGTGVSGYTF
. TRBJ1-3 TRBV30 . TGTGCCTGGAGTGTTAGGAGGGACCGAGGAAACACCATATATTTT CAWSVRRDRGNTIYF
TRBD2 TRBJ2-3 TRBV5-1 . TGCGCCAGCAGCAGGAGCGGGGGGGCAGATACGCAGTATTTT CASSRSGGADTQYF
TRBD1 TRBJ1-1 TRBV6-2/TRBV6-3 . TGTGCCAGCAGTGAGGGACAGGGGGTAGGCACTGAAGCTTTCTTT CASSEGQGVGTEAFF
. TRBJ1-4 TRBV5-5 . TGTGCCAGCACCGGGGGAACAACTAATGAAAAACTGTTTTTT CASTGGTTNEKLFF
. TRBJ2-1 TRBV5-1 . TGCGCCAGCAGCTTGGAACAGTTGTGGAATGAGCAGTTCTTC CASSLEQLWNEQFF
. TRBJ1-1 TRBV5-1 . TGCGCCAGCAGCCTCGGGACACGGAACACTGAAGCTTTCTTT CASSLGTRNTEAFF